A selection of T cell receptor beta chains follows, all from one sample in a study of blood T cell repertoires in COVID-19. Produced via immunoSEQ multiplex PCR; TCRdb's table is partial and in-frame only. Among about 120,000 clones listed, about 74% were seen once. Source material: peripheral blood. The source of these receptors is a human donor in a cohort sampled during active COVID-19. The CDR3 runs from the conserved cysteine through the conserved F or W. A clone size is listed for some rows: how often the clone was seen (once, few, many), or a class if it is expanded.

>-|-|TRBV13
CASSLAGGSYEQYF
>TRBJ2-1|few|TRBV28
CASRQGAGHEQFF
>TRBJ1-6|few|TRBV21-1
CASSERVNSPLHF
>TRBJ2-7|-|TRBV6-1
CASSEIVGQGAYEQYF
>TRBJ2-7|-|TRBV19
CASSISKDYEQYF
>TRBJ2-6|-|TRBV5-4
CASSLNGQGPSGANVLTF
>TRBJ2-7|few|TRBV7-9
CASSPLRGGLNEQYF
>TRBJ1-5|-|TRBV19
CASRDTQGLNQPQHF
>TRBJ2-6|-|TRBV5-3
CARSFPPTGVSSGANVLTF
>TRBJ2-5|-|TRBV5-1
CASSLGTGGGETQYF
>TRBJ1-1|-|TRBV6-9
CASSAGGSGGTEAFF
>TRBJ2-1|once|TRBV5-8
CASSFETGNNEQFF
>TRBJ1-2|-|TRBV7-9
CASSLAPTGAGYTF
>TRBJ2-7|-|TRBV4-2
CASSQGGGNSYEQYF
>TRBJ1-5|-|TRBV27
CASSLRPPTGISNQPQHF
>TRBJ1-2|-|TRBV6-5
CASRTGTVGYGYTF
>TRBJ1-1|many|TRBV7-9
CASSLEPGAEAFF
>TRBJ1-1|few|TRBV3-1/TRBV3-2
CASSNDRGYTEAFF
>TRBJ2-5|-|TRBV6-1
CASSEPSGGAGETQYF
>TRBJ1-1|few|TRBV5-1
CASSLTPPADTEAFF
>TRBJ2-7|-|TRBV9
CASSVGTGDYEQYF
>TRBJ2-1|once|TRBV6-1
CASSETRGNEQFF
>TRBJ2-7|-|TRBV10-1
CASSESTAGEDEQYF
>TRBJ2-1|-|TRBV7-2
CASSLDRGGYNEQFF
>TRBJ2-7|once|TRBV20-1
CSARDFYEQYF
>TRBJ1-2|once|TRBV2
CASSEQNYGYTF
>TRBJ2-5|-|TRBV5-5
CASSLAGSPGETQYF
>TRBJ2-7|-|TRBV4-1
CASSSLAGPTYEQYF
>TRBJ2-1|few|TRBV29-1
CSVEPGTGVNNEQFF
>TRBJ1-1|-|TRBV4-1
CASSPGPQGTEAFF
>TRBJ1-2|once|TRBV3-1/TRBV3-2
CASSRGGGFGQTNYGYTF
>TRBJ2-7|-|TRBV5-6
CASSRDRAYEQYF
>TRBJ1-2|-|TRBV30
CAWSQTGGNGYTF
>TRBJ2-7|-|TRBV5-1
CASSLVGVEQYF
>TRBJ1-2|-|TRBV2
CASSDVPGEGYTF
>TRBJ2-7|-|TRBV4-1
CASSPGTGAYEQYF
>TRBJ2-7|-|TRBV7-8
CASSPLRERSYEQYF
>TRBJ1-2|-|TRBV20-1
CSASARDRVHGYTF
>TRBJ2-7|-|TRBV6-5
CASRDRGYEQYF
>TRBJ2-1|-|TRBV5-1
CASSSLAGGLYEQFF
>TRBJ2-5|-|TRBV6-5
CASSYDRQETQYF
>TRBJ1-3|-|TRBV5-1
CASSSSGFFSGNTIYF
>TRBJ2-7|-|TRBV29-1
CSVTGEIGYEQYF